Below, one T cell receptor (beta chain) is given with its context. Its cognate antigen is unknown. CDR3 length: 13 residues. CDR1 is SGHNT and CDR2 is YYREEE in the germline V gene (reference sequence). Patients with a history of autoimmune disease or on systemic immunosuppression were excluded. This sample is drawn from a study of OX40 agonist ivuxolimab in advanced cancers. Background on the study: While on treatment, patients had intravenous ivuxolimab at 0.01 to 10 mg/kg every 2 weeks. Dose-escalation cases comprised hepatocellular carcinoma, melanoma, renal cell or head and neck cancer. Study-level results: There was clonal expansion of CD4+ and CD8+ blood T cells by week 6 at 0.1 to 3.0 mg/kg.

The repertoire was sequenced with immunoSEQ multiplex PCR; TCRdb's copy has only in-frame clones and lacks some. The sample holds tens of thousands of clones, roughly 84% seen once. The TCR comes from an adult with an advanced solid tumor such as melanoma, head and neck, liver or kidney cancer. The rearrangement joins TRBV5-4 to TRBJ2-2; D possibly corresponds to TRBD2 (5 bases). The sequenced sample was CD4+ or CD8+ T cells sorted from blood, obtained in a trial of the OX40 agonist ivuxolimab. The CDR3 region has the DNA TGTGCTACCGGGGAAGCGAACACCGGGGAGCTGTTTTTT. Translating it yields CATGEANTGELFF.